Shown below are 31 T cell receptor beta chains from a single sample sequenced in a study of early T cells in non-severe SARS-CoV-2 infection. From the 5' RACE reads, TCRdb called clonotypes with MiXCR, one entry per CDR3 protein. The sample carries over 90,000 distinct CDR3 sequences, 10% to 15% recorded once. Sequenced here: whole blood, sampled at baseline. These receptors all stem from an adult who was a healthcare worker with PCR-confirmed SARS-CoV-2 infection or an uninfected control (not recorded which).

The rearrangement links TRBV4-1 to TRBJ1-5, with D possibly TRBD1 on 5 matching bases. This CDR3 region has 16 residues. V dropped 3 bases and J dropped 2 bases, with 14 bases sitting between them. CDR1 and CDR2 (germline): MGHRA, YSYEKL. The DNA of the CDR3 is TGCGCCAGCAGCCAGGCCAACCGGGGCGGCAATCAGCCCCAGCATTTT. It specifies CASSQANRGGNQPQHF.

This clonotype was seen a single time. The rearrangement uses TRBV20-1 and TRBJ2-7, with D possibly matching TRBD1 (6 bases). The V end lost 6 bases, the J end lost 6 bases, and 24 bases lay between the germline ends. CDR1 and CDR2 from the germline V gene are DFQATT and SNEGSKA (reference sequence). The length of the CDR3 is 15 residues. In DNA form, the CDR3 reads TGCAGTGCCCCAGGTCCTTGGTCAAGGGGGTCCGAGCAGTACTTC. Protein sequence: CSAPGPWSRGSEQYF.

This clonotype was detected ten times or more. The chain carries TRBV10-2 and TRBJ1-1; D remains ambiguous. This CDR3 spans 14 amino acids. CDR1 is WSHSY and CDR2 is SAAADI in the germline V gene. Trimming cost V 4 bases and J 1 base, with 10 bases left between them. In DNA, the CDR3 is TGCGCCAGCAGTGTCGTCAGCGCGAACACTGAAGCTTTCTTT. Its translation: CASSVVSANTEAFF.

The rearrangement links TRBV18 to TRBJ1-3; possibly TRBD1 for D (5 bases). Germline V gene sequence: CDR1 KGHSH, CDR2 LQKENI. The V gene lost 2 bases and the J gene lost 0 bases, with 8 bases spanning the gap. CDR3 length: 15 amino acids. CDR3 DNA sequence: TGTGCCAGCTCACCATTGGGGGGCTCTGGAAACACCATATATTTT. It yields the protein CASSPLGGSGNTIYF. The full variable domain, rest sourced from reference TRBV18 and TRBJ1-3, is NAGVMQNPRHLVRRRGQEARLRCSPMKGHSHVYWYRQLPEEGLKFMVYLQKENIIDESGMPKERFSAEFPKEGPSILRIQQVVRGDSAAYFCASSPLGGSGNTIYFGEGSWLTVV.

This clonotype was counted between two and nine times. The chain is built from TRBV12-3 or TRBV12-4 and TRBJ1-2; TRBD1 matches at 10 bases. Germline trimming cut 1 base from V and 9 bases from J; bases unmatched to any gene: 5. The CDR3 totals 14 residues. In DNA, the CDR3 is TGTGCCAGCAGTTTAGGGACAGGGGGTATTCGCTACACCTTC. This codes for CASSLGTGGIRYTF.

The V gene is TRBV7-8, the J gene TRBJ1-3, with D unclear. V lost 7 bases to trimming and J lost 5 bases, with 9 bases between them. This CDR3 has 12 amino acids. CDR1 SGHVS and CDR2 FQNEAQ come from the germline V gene. The CDR3 DNA sequence: TGTGCCAGCAAGGGTTCAAGAAACACCATATATTTT. Protein: CASKGSRNTIYF.

This clonotype was observed a handful of times. The chain uses TRBV27 and TRBJ2-7; D remains unclear. This CDR3 comprises 14 residues. V lost 5 bases, J lost 2 bases, and 13 bases lay in between. Germline V gene sequence: CDR1 MNHEY, CDR2 SMNVEV (reference sequence). The DNA of the CDR3 is TGTGCCAGCAGTCCGACAACCCCCGCCTACGAGCAGTACTTC. It yields the protein CASSPTTPAYEQYF.

V gene TRBV6-1 combines with J gene TRBJ2-4; 14 bases are a match to TRBD2. This CDR3 contains 14 residues. CDR1 and CDR2 from the germline V gene are MNHNS and SASEGT. V gave up 6 bases and J gave up 6 bases; unmatched junction bases: 1. CDR3 in DNA: TGTGCCAGCAGGGGGACTAGCGGGAGAAACATTCAGTACTTC. This codes for CASRGTSGRNIQYF.

In its sample, this clonotype was seen many times. The V call is TRBV20-1, the J call TRBJ1-6, with 7 bases aligning to TRBD1. V dropped 4 bases and J dropped 6; count of bases not matched to a gene: 9. CDR1 and CDR2 (germline): DFQATT, SNEGSKA (reference sequence). The CDR3 is 15 residues long. CDR3 DNA sequence: TGCAGTGCTATCCCGACAGGGATCGGTAATTCACCCCTCCACTTT. This translates into CSAIPTGIGNSPLHF.

The rearrangement links TRBV27 to TRBJ2-7; D perhaps matches TRBD2 (6 bases). The CDR3 spans 14 residues. The V end was cut by 5 bases, the J end by 3 bases, with 14 bases between. CDR1 is MNHEY and CDR2 is SMNVEV in the germline V gene (reference sequence). CDR3 amino acids: CASSPQTGGYEQYF. The DNA of the CDR3 is TGTGCCAGCAGTCCTCAGACCGGGGGCTACGAGCAGTACTTC.

This clonotype was counted between two and nine times. V gene TRBV18 combines with J gene TRBJ2-5; D ambiguous. V lost 0 bases, J lost 5 bases, and 7 bases lay in between. Germline V gene sequence: CDR1 KGHSH, CDR2 LQKENI. This CDR3 spans 13 amino acids. The CDR3 protein is CASSPPSRETQYF. In DNA form, the CDR3 reads TGTGCCAGCTCACCACCCTCTCGGGAGACCCAGTACTTC.

V is TRBV9 and J is TRBJ2-7; TRBD2 matches 10 bases. J gave up 2 bases and V 3 bases, and 5 bases lay outside the gene matches. The CDR3 loop spans 15 amino acids. Germline values: CDR1 SGDLS, CDR2 YYNGEE. CDR3 in DNA: TGTGCCAGCAGCGGTATAGCGGGGGGACCCTACGAGCAGTACTTC. This codes for CASSGIAGGPYEQYF.

This clonotype was detected ten times or more. J is TRBJ2-3 and V is TRBV20-1; 7 positions match TRBD2. The germline V gene has CDR1 DFQATT and CDR2 SNEGSKA (reference sequence). With 5 bases clipped from V and 0 bases from J, the junction kept 20 bases outside the gene matches. This CDR3 region has 19 residues. In nucleotides, the CDR3 is TGCAGTGCTCCCCCCCCTTGGGAGCGGGAATACTCTAGCACAGATACGCAGTATTTT. It is translated as CSAPPPWEREYSSTDTQYF.

The rearrangement links TRBV29-1 to TRBJ2-4, with a tentative D call TRBD1 (5 bases). This CDR3 region has 12 residues. From germline, CDR1 is SQVTM and CDR2 ANQGSEA. V dropped 4 bases and J dropped 6 bases, with 10 bases sitting between them. The CDR3 region is CSVAAGINIQYF. In nucleotides, the CDR3 is TGCAGCGTTGCGGCAGGGATAAACATTCAGTACTTC.

This chain uses TRBV29-1 with TRBJ1-1, with TRBD1 matching over 7 bases. The CDR3 is made up of 12 amino acids. With V trimmed by 7 bases and J by 0 bases, 2 bases remained unmatched. In germline, CDR1 is SQVTM, CDR2 ANQGSEA. The CDR3 DNA is TGCAGCGCACAGGGGATGAACACTGAAGCTTTCTTT. Its protein is CSAQGMNTEAFF.

The chain has TRBV19 and TRBJ1-5; the match to TRBD1 covers 9 bases. The germline CDR1 and CDR2 sequences are LNHDA and SQIVND (reference sequence). Trimming cost V 2 bases and J 6 bases; bases outside gene matches: 20. The CDR3 has 20 residues. The CDR3 loop is CASSIPRAPSGQGSGQPQHF. In DNA, the CDR3 is TGTGCCAGTAGTATACCCCGTGCGCCCAGCGGACAGGGGTCGGGTCAGCCCCAGCATTTT. The whole variable domain, remainder taken from reference TRBV19 and TRBJ1-5, is DGGITQSPKYLFRKEGQNVTLSCEQNLNHDAMYWYRQDPGQGLRLIYYSQIVNDFQKGDIAEGYSVSREKKESFPLTVTSAQKNPTAFYLCASSIPRAPSGQGSGQPQHFGDGTRLSIL.

The genes are TRBV2 and TRBJ2-1; 12 bases align to TRBD2. Per the germline V gene, CDR1 is SNHLY and CDR2 is FYNNEI. V shed 7 bases and J 7 bases; nucleotides not matched to a gene: 11. The CDR3 totals 16 residues. CDR3 sequence reads: CASIKGGLAGRNEQFF. As DNA, the CDR3 is TGTGCCAGCATTAAAGGAGGACTAGCGGGGAGGAATGAGCAGTTCTTC.

The sample holds many counts of this clonotype. The chain carries TRBV24-1 and TRBJ2-5, with D unresolved. Trimming took 3 bases from V and 1 from J, leaving 11 bases between them. Germline lookup yields CDR1 KGHDR and CDR2 SFDVKD. This CDR3 is built from 15 residues. The CDR3 reads CATSDTHRSQETQYF. In nucleotides, the CDR3 is TGTGCCACCAGTGATACACACCGGTCCCAAGAGACCCAGTACTTC.

There are a few counts of this clonotype. The chain uses TRBV7-3 and TRBJ1-1; possible D gene TRBD1, 6 bases. The germline V and J ends were trimmed by 2 bases and 5 bases, with 12 bases remaining between them. Germline values: CDR1 SGHTA, CDR2 FQGTGA. The CDR3 runs to 14 residues. The CDR3 region is CASSLDGRGTEAFF. Written as DNA, the CDR3 is TGTGCCAGCAGCTTAGATGGCAGGGGAACTGAAGCTTTCTTT.

This clonotype came up many times. The chain links TRBV24-1 to TRBJ2-1, with 11 bases identical to TRBD2. CDR3 length equals 17 residues. V shed 3 bases and J 0 bases; nucleotides not matched to a gene: 3. In germline, CDR1 is KGHDR, CDR2 SFDVKD. CDR3 DNA: TGTGCCACCAGTGATCCGGGACTAGCGGACTCCTACAATGAGCAGTTCTTC. Translated, it gives CATSDPGLADSYNEQFF.

The genes are TRBV7-9 and TRBJ2-1, with 11 bases matching TRBD2. V was pared by 5 bases and J by 3 bases, with 6 bases of the junction left unmatched. CDR1 is SEHNR and CDR2 is FQNEAQ in the germline V gene (reference sequence). The CDR3 is 16 amino acids. The CDR3 loop is CASSARLAGNYNEQFF. CDR3 DNA sequence: TGTGCCAGCAGCGCCCGACTAGCGGGGAACTACAATGAGCAGTTCTTC.

The chain uses TRBV7-3 and TRBJ2-5, with D tentatively TRBD1 or TRBD2 (6 bases each). CDR3 length: 16 amino acids. From germline, CDR1 is SGHTA and CDR2 FQGTGA. V dropped 1 base and J dropped 2 bases, with 14 bases sitting between them. Here the CDR3 DNA reads TGTGCCAGCAGCTTAATCTCTGGGGGGCAGCAAGAGACCCAGTACTTC. Its translation: CASSLISGGQQETQYF. The whole variable domain, remainder taken from reference TRBV7-3 and TRBJ2-5, is GAGVSQTPSNKVTEKGKYVELRCDPISGHTALYWYRQSLGQGPEFLIYFQGTGAADDSGLPNDRFFAVRPEGSVSTLKIQRTERGDSAVYLCASSLISGGQQETQYFGPGTRLLVL.

This chain joins TRBV9 and TRBJ2-3; the D is unclear. Between the trimmed V and J ends, which lost 2 bases and 1 base, there was a span of 8 bases. Germline CDR1 and CDR2: SGDLS and YYNGEE. The length of the CDR3 is 14 residues. The CDR3 here is CASSVSSRTDTQYF. The CDR3 DNA reads as TGTGCCAGCAGCGTCAGTAGTCGCACAGATACGCAGTATTTT.

V is TRBV11-2 and J is TRBJ2-5; 8 bases are a match to TRBD2. Germline values: CDR1 SGHAT, CDR2 FQNNGV. The CDR3 contains 14 residues. The ends lost 5 bases at V and 5 bases at J; junction bases unmatched: 7. CDR3 sequence reads: CASSKTSVQETQYF. CDR3 sequence (DNA): TGTGCCAGCAGCAAGACTAGCGTCCAGGAGACCCAGTACTTC.

The table lists this clonotype with a few counts. The chain links TRBV19 to TRBJ1-5; maybe TRBD1 (5 bases). Germline V CDR1 and CDR2: LNHDA, SQIVND (reference sequence). This CDR3 has 14 residues. V lost 5 bases and J lost 1, with 9 bases in between. CDR3 in amino acids: CASSDRDSNQPQHF. CDR3 in DNA: TGTGCCAGTAGTGACCGGGACAGCAATCAGCCCCAGCATTTT.

The V gene is TRBV5-1, the J gene TRBJ1-2; D unresolved. Germline CDR1 and CDR2: SGHRS and YFSETQ. The CDR3 extends over 12 amino acids. V dropped 0 bases and J dropped 8 bases, with 8 bases sitting between them. Here the CDR3 DNA reads TGCGCCAGCAGCTTGGGGCTTGGAGGCTACACCTTC. Residues: CASSLGLGGYTF.

This clonotype was counted many times. The chain employs TRBV2 and TRBJ2-7; D remains unclear. Germline V CDR1 and CDR2: SNHLY, FYNNEI. This CDR3 region has 11 residues. V was cut by 3 bases and J by 2 bases, with 2 bases left in between. The CDR3 region has the DNA TGTGCCAGCAGTGACCCCTACGAGCAGTACTTC. Translation gives CASSDPYEQYF.

This clonotype was counted ten times or more. The CDR3, as DNA: TGTGCCAGCAGTCCCTGGGGCACAGATACGCAGTATTTT. Amino acids: CASSPWGTDTQYF. The V and J genes are TRBV6-6 and TRBJ2-3; D is undetermined. The V end lost 5 bases, the J end lost 1 base, and 7 bases lay between the germline ends. Germline V gene lookup returns CDR1 MNHNY and CDR2 SVGAGI (reference sequence). This CDR3 contains 13 residues.

The V call is TRBV12-2, the J call TRBJ2-3. TRBV12-2 is flagged as a pseudogene. The CDR3 is 15 amino acids. DNA for the CDR3: TGTGCAAGTCGCTTAGCGGCTCACTCCACAGATACGCAGTATTTT. The encoded protein is CASRLAAHSTDTQYF.

This clonotype came up a few times. One end of the junction varies from germline; a read error may be responsible. V is TRBV7-7 and J is TRBJ2-7, with a possible D match to TRBD1 (5 bases). Germline loops: CDR1 SSHAT, CDR2 FNYEAQ (reference sequence). The CDR3 spans 15 residues. The CDR3, as DNA: TGTGCTAGCAGCCCCTCCGCGGCAGGGTACTACGAGCAGTACTTC. Translated, it gives CASSPSAAGYYEQYF. Full variable domain (rest looked up from reference TRBV7-7 and TRBJ2-7): GAGVSQSPRYKVTKRGQDVTLRCDPISSHATLYWYQQALGQGPEFLTYFNYEAQPDKSGLPSDRFSAERPEGSISTLTIQRTEQRDSAMYRCASSPSAAGYYEQYFGPGTRLTVT.

This clonotype was seen ten or more times. The chain links TRBV6-2 or TRBV6-3 to TRBJ2-1; a possible D gene is TRBD2 (6 bases). The ends were cut back, 4 bases at V and 6 bases at J, with 13 bases in the middle. This CDR3 has 14 amino acids. Germline lookup yields CDR1 MNHEY and CDR2 SVGEGT. The CDR3 protein is CASSLGLRGNEQFF. DNA for the CDR3: TGTGCCAGCAGTTTGGGACTTCGAGGCAATGAGCAGTTCTTC.